The following is a T cell receptor (beta chain) sequence with its context. This clonotype was observed at least ten times. Its specific antigen is unknown. Base qualities are missing; no much larger clone stands one base away. These data belong to a study of identical twins (dated by TCRdb to between 2015 and 2016). Describing the broader study: To test whether fetal clonotypes persist, the study used deep sequencing on TCR alpha and beta repertoires from monozygotic twins, unrelated adults of various ages, and cord blood. To rule out contamination, replicate twin experiments were performed at different times with different library preparation protocols. What the work shows at the level of the full study, not this receptor alone: Fewer insertions were carried by abundant cord blood beta clonotypes, a similar but weaker trend appeared in young adult naive repertoires, and no such trend appeared in memory repertoires. Zero-insertion analyses could be partly confounded by invariant T cells such as MAIT and iNKT, though diverse VJ usage argued against such confounding for most clonotypes. Because the same donors could not be followed over many years, the conclusions relied on cross-sectional statistical analysis. Excess twin sharing in beta out-of-frame sequences was weaker because fewer shared sequences lowered the signal-to-noise ratio. In monozygotic twins, out-of-frame TCR alpha sharing was systematically underestimated by recombination models, although the models agreed with sharing between unrelated individuals. Compared with coincidental sharing between unrelated individuals, an excess of low generation-probability sequences was observed among out-of-frame TCR alpha sequences shared between twins.

For CDR1 and CDR2, the germline V gene (reference sequence) lists SEHNR and FQNEAQ. The CDR3, cysteine through phenylalanine, is 15 amino acids long. Only CDR3 DNA remains: 45 bases, in frame from the first base. V loses 1 base at its end and J loses 0 bases; junction bases beyond the gene matches: 3. Library method: 5' RACE. Data came from an Illumina HiSeq 2000. A universal primer binding site was introduced by template switching, and a unique molecular identifier was present in the final cDNA, enabling accurate counting of TCR cDNA molecules. Specific primers in the conserved constant-segment region were used to synthesize first-strand cDNA for the TCR alpha and beta chains. To control for contamination, every cDNA library carried two barcodes: a SMART-Mk sample barcode plus Illumina barcodes. TruSeq adapter sequences along with Illumina sample barcodes were introduced in two successive PCR steps. The TCR alpha and beta cDNA libraries were sequenced on the Illumina HiSeq platform using custom primers. Turning to the authors' computational methods: Raw reads were processed with MiGEC to extract unique molecular identifiers, and MiXCR was used to determine CDR3 positions. Recombination models were inferred per individual with the repgenHMM and IGoR tools using an EM algorithm. Shared clonotype analysis was performed with the tcR package in R, normalizing sharing by the product of cloneset sizes. To study raw recombination without the effects of thymic and clonal selection, out-of-frame nonproductive sequences were analyzed. The raw public reads went through TCRdb reprocessing: fastp at Q25, MiXCR clone calling, in-frame beta chains kept. CDR3 protein duplicates are merged, each entry listing the most common genes and DNA. The authors' filters were not applied to this entry. The sample includes 350,000 to 600,000 distinct CDR3 sequences, with more than 13% observed a single time. Around 0.52% of the sample is in the top ten clones.

Every donor was a healthy Caucasian. Three pairs of female monozygotic twins, all aged roughly 18 to 30 years, made up the twin cohort. Positive isolation kits from Invitrogen were used to isolate the CD4+ and CD8+ T cell populations. The data were also submitted as part of a second study, on yellow fever vaccine responses in identical twins. Drawing on the second study: According to the authors, the vaccine-induced T cell response in identical twins seemed to be partly convergent and partly specific to each individual. The study precisely tracked vaccine-responding T cell clones in identical twins.

This receptor was obtained from a young woman in good health. The sample consisted of CD4+ T cells sorted from blood. In this chain, TRBV7-9 is recombined with TRBJ2-7; 7 central nucleotides agree with TRBD2. The DNA sequence reads TGTGCCAGCAGCTTAGAGGGACTATCCTCCTACGAGCAGTACTTC. Its translation reads: CASSLEGLSSYEQYF.